This TCR beta chain stems from a study of a mutant IDH1 vaccine in newly diagnosed glioma. Study-wide background: Either 4-6 weeks after radiotherapy alone or alongside temozolomide, vaccination was begun. Those enrolled had earlier been treated with radiotherapy, temozolomide, or both, mostly both.

The CDR3 totals 13 residues. The germline V gene encodes CDR1 MGHDK and CDR2 SYGVNS. Deletions cut 5 bases from V and 6 bases from J, with 14 bases between. Using immunoSEQ multiplex PCR, the repertoire was profiled, and TCRdb retains in-frame clones only, with some absent. The sample records more than 55,000 clones, approximately 78% being singletons. With respect to this clone: Its antigen is currently unknown.

Regarding the study as a whole: Evidence of vaccine-induced immune responses was documented in approximately 93% of patients.

The time point here: week 23, last vaccination. Doses of 300 ug of mutant IDH1 20-mer peptide were given with topical imiquimod. The chain joins TRBV25-1 to TRBJ2-7; D may be TRBD1 (6 bases). This sequence was found in a woman between 40 and 55 years old with glioma. Some clones in this sample may be carry-over from other donors' samples. The source material was PBMCs, sampled from a glioma patient whose treatment included an IDH1 peptide vaccine. CDR3 in DNA: TGTGCCAGCAGTTTACAGGGTTTGGTCGAGCAGTACTTC. It translates to CASSLQGLVEQYF.